Described below is a single T cell receptor beta chain sequence and its context. This sample is part of a study of cytomegalovirus exposure and HLA in healthy donors. A multiplex PCR was run with 60 Vbeta primers and 13 Jbeta primers. The table came from immunoSEQ multiplex PCR; TCRdb's copy has only in-frame clones and leaves some out. Altogether 120,000 or so clones are present, 70% to 85% being singletons, with the ten largest covering roughly 3.7%. What was sequenced was PBMCs. The origin of this receptor is a human donor in good health.

As DNA, the CDR3 is TGTGCCAGCAGCTTGCGGGGCGCAGAGACCCAGTACTTC. Its translation: CASSLRGAETQYF. The chain carries TRBV7-9 and TRBJ2-5; TRBD2 might be the D (6 bases). Between the trimmed V and J ends, which lost 3 bases and 4 bases, there was a span of 9 bases. The CDR3 is 13 amino acids. CDR1 SEHNR and CDR2 FQNEAQ come from the germline V gene (reference sequence).